This T cell receptor (beta chain) appears in the sequencing data of a study of CD8+ T cells in alopecia areata. Treatment noted: oral pan-JAK inhibitor, 5-10 mg twice daily. As concerns this clone: At the DNA level, this CDR3 is encoded by other sequences in the same sample as well.

The sequencing template was cDNA reverse transcribed from extracted RNA. Clones were sequenced by immunoSEQ multiplex PCR, and TCRdb holds only the in-frame ones, with some missing. The data show a few hundred thousand clones, more than 45% seen once. Germline V CDR1 and CDR2: GTSNPN, SVGIG (reference sequence). CDR3 size: 12 residues. V was pared by 2 bases and J by 2 bases, with 7 bases between. This specimen consisted of CD4+ T cells sorted from blood, obtained at week 4, from a patient treated with tofacitinib. The source is a human donor with alopecia areata. The rearrangement links TRBV30 to TRBJ2-7; D is undetermined. CDR3 region: CAWSKGTYEQYF. In DNA form, the CDR3 reads TGTGCCTGGAGTAAAGGGACCTACGAGCAGTACTTC. The whole variable domain, filled in from reference TRBV30 and TRBJ2-7, reads SQTIHQWPATLVQPVGSPLSLECTVEGTSNPNLYWYRQAAGRGLQLLFYSVGIGQISSEVPQNLSASRPQDRQFILSSKKLLLSDSGFYLCAWSKGTYEQYFGPGTRLTVT.